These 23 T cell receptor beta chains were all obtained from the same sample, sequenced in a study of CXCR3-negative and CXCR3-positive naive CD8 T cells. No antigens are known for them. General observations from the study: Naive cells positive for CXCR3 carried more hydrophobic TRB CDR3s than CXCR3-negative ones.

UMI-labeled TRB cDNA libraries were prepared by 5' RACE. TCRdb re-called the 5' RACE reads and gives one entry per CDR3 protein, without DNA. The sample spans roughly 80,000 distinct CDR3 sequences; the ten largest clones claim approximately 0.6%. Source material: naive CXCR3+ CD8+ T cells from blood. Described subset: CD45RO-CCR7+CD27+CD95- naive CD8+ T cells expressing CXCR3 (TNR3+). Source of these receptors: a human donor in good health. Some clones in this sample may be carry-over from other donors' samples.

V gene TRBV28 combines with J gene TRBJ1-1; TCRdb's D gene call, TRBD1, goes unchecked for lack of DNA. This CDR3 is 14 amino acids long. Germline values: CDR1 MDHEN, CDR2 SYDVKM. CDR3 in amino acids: CASRRRGAGTEAFF.

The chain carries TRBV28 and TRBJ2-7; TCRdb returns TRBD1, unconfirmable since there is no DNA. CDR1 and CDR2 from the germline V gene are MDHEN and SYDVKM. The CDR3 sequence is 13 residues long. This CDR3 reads CASTGGLAYEQYF. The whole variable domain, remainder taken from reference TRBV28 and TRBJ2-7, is DVKVTQSSRYLVKRTGEKVFLECVQDMDHENMFWYRQDPGLGLRLIYFSYDVKMKEKGDIPEGYSVSREKKERFSLILESASTNQTSMYLCASTGGLAYEQYFGPGTRLTVT.

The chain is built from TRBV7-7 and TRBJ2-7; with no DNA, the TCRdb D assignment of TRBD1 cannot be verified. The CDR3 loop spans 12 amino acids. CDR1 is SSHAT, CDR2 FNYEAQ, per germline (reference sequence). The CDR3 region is CASSGDNYEQYF.

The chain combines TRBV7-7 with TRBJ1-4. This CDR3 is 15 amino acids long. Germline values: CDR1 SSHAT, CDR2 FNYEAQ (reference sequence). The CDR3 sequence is CASSPRMGSNEKLFF.

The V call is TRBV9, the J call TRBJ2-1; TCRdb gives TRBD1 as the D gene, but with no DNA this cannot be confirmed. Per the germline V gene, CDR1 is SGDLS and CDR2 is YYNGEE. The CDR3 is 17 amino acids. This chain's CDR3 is CASSTRDSPSIYNEQFF.

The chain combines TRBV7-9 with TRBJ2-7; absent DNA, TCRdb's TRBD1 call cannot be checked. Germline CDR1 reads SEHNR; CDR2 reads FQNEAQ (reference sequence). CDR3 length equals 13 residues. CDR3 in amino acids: CASSPYHGAEQYF.

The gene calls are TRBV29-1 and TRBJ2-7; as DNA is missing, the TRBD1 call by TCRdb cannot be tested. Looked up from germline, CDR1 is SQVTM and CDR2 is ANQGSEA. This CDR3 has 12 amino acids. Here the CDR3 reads CSVVQGPYEQYF.

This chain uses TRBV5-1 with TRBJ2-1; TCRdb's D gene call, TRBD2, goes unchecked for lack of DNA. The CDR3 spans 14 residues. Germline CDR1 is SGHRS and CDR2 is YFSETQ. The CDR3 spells CASSFRYAGDEQFF.

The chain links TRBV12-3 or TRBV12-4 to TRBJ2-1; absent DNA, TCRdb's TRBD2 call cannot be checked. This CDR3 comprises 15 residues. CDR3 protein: CASSTGTSGFNEQFF.

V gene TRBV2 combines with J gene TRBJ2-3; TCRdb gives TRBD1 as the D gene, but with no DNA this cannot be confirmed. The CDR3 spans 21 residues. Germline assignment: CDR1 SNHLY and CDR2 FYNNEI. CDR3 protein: CASSEADSGEQGWESTDTQYF.

CDR3 protein: CASSVGGTSNYEQYF. The rearrangement uses TRBV9 and TRBJ2-7; the D gene TCRdb calls, TRBD2, cannot be checked with no DNA. Germline loops: CDR1 SGDLS, CDR2 YYNGEE. The CDR3 extends over 15 amino acids.

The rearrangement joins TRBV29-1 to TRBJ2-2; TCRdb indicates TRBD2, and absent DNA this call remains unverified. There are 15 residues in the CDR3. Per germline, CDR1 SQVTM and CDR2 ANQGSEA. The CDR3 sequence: CSVRGSSRKGGELFF.

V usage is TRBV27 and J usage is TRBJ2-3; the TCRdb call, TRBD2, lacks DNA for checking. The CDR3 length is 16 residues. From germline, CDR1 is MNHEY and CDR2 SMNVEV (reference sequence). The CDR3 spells CASSPLTSGGGDTQYF.

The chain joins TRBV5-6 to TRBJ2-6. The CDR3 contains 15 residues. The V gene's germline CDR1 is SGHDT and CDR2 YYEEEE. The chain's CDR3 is CASSLGYAGANVLTF.

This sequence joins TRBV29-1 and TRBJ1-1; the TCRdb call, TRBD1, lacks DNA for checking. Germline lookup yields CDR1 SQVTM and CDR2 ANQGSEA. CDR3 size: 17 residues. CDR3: CSVDPTLMQGMNTEAFF.

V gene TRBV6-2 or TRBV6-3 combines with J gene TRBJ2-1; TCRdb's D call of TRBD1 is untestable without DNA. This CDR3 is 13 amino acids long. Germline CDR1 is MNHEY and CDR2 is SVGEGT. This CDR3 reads CASSYSRGNEQFF.

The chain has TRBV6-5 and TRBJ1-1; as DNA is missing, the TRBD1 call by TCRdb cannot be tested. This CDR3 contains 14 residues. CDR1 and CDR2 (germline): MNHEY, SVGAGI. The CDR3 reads CASSYTPLGPEAFF.

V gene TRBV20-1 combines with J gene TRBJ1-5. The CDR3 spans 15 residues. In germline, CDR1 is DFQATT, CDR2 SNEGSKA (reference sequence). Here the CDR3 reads CSARRGTASNQPQHF.

The CDR3 spells CSARNLAGGLYNEQFF. The chain links TRBV20-1 to TRBJ2-1; with no DNA, the TCRdb D assignment of TRBD1 cannot be verified. Germline CDR1 DFQATT, CDR2 SNEGSKA (reference sequence). The CDR3 is 16 amino acids.

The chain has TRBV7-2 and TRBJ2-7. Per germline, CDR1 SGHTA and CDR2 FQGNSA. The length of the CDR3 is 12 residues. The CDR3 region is CASSLRPYEQYF.

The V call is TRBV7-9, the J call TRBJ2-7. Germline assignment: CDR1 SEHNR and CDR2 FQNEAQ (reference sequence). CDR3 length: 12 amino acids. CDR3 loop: CASSFPRGEQYF. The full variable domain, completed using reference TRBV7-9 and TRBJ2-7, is DTGVSQNPRHKITKRGQNVTFRCDPISEHNRLYWYRQTLGQGPEFLTYFQNEAQLEKSRLLSDRFSAERPKGSFSTLEIQRTEQGDSAMYLCASSFPRGEQYFGPGTRLTVT.

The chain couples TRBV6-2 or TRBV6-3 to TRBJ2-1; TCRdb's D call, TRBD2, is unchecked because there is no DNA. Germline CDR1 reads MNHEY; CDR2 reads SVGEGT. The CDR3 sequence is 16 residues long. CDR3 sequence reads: CASSYDGGGPTDEQFF.

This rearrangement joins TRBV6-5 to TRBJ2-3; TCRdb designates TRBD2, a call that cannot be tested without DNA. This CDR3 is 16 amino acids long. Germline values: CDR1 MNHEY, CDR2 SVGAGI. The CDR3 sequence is CASSYSWRGGADTQYF.